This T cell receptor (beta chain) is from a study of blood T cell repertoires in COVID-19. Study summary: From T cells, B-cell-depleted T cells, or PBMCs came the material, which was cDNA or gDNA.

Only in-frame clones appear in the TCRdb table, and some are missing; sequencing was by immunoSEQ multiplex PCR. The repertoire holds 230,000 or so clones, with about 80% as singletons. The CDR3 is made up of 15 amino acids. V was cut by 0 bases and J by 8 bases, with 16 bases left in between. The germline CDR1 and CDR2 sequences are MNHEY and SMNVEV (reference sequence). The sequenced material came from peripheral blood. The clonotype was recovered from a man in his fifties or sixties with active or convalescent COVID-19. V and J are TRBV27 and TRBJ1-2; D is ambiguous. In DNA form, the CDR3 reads TGTGCCAGCAGTTTATCGGAAGGCGGGGTGAGCGGCTACACCTTC. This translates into CASSLSEGGVSGYTF.